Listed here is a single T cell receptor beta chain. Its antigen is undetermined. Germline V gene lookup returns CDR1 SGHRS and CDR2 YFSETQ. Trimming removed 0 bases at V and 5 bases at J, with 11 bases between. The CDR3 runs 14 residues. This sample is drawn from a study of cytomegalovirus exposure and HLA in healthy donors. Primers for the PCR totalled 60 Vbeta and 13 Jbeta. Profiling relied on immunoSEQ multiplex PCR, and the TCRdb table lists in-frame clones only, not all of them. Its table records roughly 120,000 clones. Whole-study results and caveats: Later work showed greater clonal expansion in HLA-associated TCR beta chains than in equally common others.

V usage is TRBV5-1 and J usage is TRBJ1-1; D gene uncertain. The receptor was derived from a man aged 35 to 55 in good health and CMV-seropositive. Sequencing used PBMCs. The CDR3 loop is CASSLAVRGTEAFF. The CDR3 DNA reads TGCGCCAGCAGCTTGGCCGTACGGGGAACTGAAGCTTTCTTT. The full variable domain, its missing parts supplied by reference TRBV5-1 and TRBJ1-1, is KAGVTQTPRYLIKTRGQQVTLSCSPISGHRSVSWYQQTPGQGLQFLFEYFSETQRNKGNFPGRFSGRQFSNSRSEMNVSTLELGDSALYLCASSLAVRGTEAFFGQGTRLTVV.